This TCR beta chain was obtained from a study of lymphopenia after photon versus proton radiotherapy. Study-wide results and limits: Photon-treated patients lost naive T cells and TCR diversity; proton-treated stayed stable. In patients who died, overall survival fell as post-nadir TCR diversity dropped more.

This clone is termed medium-sized. Its target is not known. Sequenced by immunoSEQ multiplex PCR; TCRdb stores in-frame clones only, minus some. Altogether tens of thousands of clones are present, roughly 91% being singletons, with the ten largest covering about 3.1%. CDR3 length: 15 residues. The J segment lost 7 bases and the V segment lost 4 bases, leaving 10 bases of the junction unmatched. CDR1 SGHRS and CDR2 YFSETQ come from the germline V gene. V and J are TRBV5-1 and TRBJ1-1; 10 bases are shared with TRBD1. The sequencing used peripheral blood, collected from a patient treated with photon-based radiotherapy. This clonotype was sampled from a woman between 65 and 79 years old with pancreatic cancer. The chain's CDR3 is CASSADRGRVNEAFF. As DNA, the CDR3 is TGCGCCAGCAGCGCCGACAGGGGGCGAGTGAATGAAGCTTTCTTT. Full variable domain (missing parts from reference TRBV5-1 and TRBJ1-1): KAGVTQTPRYLIKTRGQQVTLSCSPISGHRSVSWYQQTPGQGLQFLFEYFSETQRNKGNFPGRFSGRQFSNSRSEMNVSTLELGDSALYLCASSADRGRVNEAFFGQGTRLTVV.